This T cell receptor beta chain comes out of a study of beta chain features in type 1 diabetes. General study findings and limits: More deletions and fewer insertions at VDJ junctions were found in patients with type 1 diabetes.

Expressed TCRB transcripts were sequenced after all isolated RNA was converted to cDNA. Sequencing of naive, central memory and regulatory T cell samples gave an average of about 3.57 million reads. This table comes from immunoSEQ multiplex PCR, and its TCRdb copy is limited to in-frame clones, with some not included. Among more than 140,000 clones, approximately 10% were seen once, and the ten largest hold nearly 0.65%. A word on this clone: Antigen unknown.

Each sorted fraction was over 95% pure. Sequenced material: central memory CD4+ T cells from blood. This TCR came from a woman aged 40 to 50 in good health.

CDR3 in amino acids: CASSYRANEKLFF. CDR3 in DNA: TGTGCCAGCAGTTACAGAGCTAATGAAAAACTGTTTTTT. This rearrangement joins TRBV6-5 to TRBJ1-4, with D uncertain. This CDR3 has 13 amino acids. Trimming pared 2 bases from V and 3 bases from J, leaving 4 bases between. CDR1 and CDR2 (germline): MNHEY, SVGAGI.